The 14 T cell receptor beta chains given below trace back to one sample, sequenced in a study of control samples from healthy donors and cancer patients. Produced via immunoSEQ multiplex PCR; TCRdb's table is partial and in-frame only. The table shows tens of thousands of clones, with less than 90% occurring only once. Sequencing was carried out using blood. These TCRs come from a woman between 50 and 59 years old in good health.

The chain links TRBV18 to TRBJ2-1; 8 positions match TRBD2. CDR1 is KGHSH, CDR2 LQKENI, per germline. The J segment lost 2 bases and the V segment lost 3 bases, leaving 3 bases of the junction unmatched. The CDR3 totals 15 residues. The CDR3, as DNA: TGTGCCAGCTCACCGGGACTAGATACCTACAATGAGCAGTTCTTC. The encoded protein is CASSPGLDTYNEQFF. Full variable domain (remainder filled in from reference TRBV18 and TRBJ2-1): NAGVMQNPRHLVRRRGQEARLRCSPMKGHSHVYWYRQLPEEGLKFMVYLQKENIIDESGMPKERFSAEFPKEGPSILRIQQVVRGDSAAYFCASSPGLDTYNEQFFGPGTRLTVL.

The rearrangement links TRBV5-8 to TRBJ2-7; D uncertain. Germline V gene lookup returns CDR1 SGHTS and CDR2 YDEGEE. Deletions cut 6 bases from V and 6 bases from J, with 22 bases between. The CDR3 has 15 residues. CDR3 coding DNA: TGTGCCAGCATTATGCTTTTGGACGGATTCCCCGAGCAGTACTTC. This sequence encodes CASIMLLDGFPEQYF.

The chain recombines TRBV7-2 with TRBJ2-3; TRBD2 matches at 7 bases. V lost 4 bases, J lost 3 bases, and 13 bases stayed unmatched. The germline CDR1 and CDR2 sequences are SGHTA and FQGNSA. The CDR3 covers 17 residues. CDR3 nucleotide sequence: TGTGCCAGCAGCTCCCATGGGGGGAGGGCCGGTACAGATACGCAGTATTTT. Translated: CASSSHGGRAGTDTQYF.

CDR3 nucleotide sequence: TGTGCCAGCATCCTAACCGGGACGGCGAACACCGGGGAGCTGTTTTTT. Translated, it gives CASILTGTANTGELFF. The chain couples TRBV5-8 to TRBJ2-2; D may be TRBD1 or TRBD2 (5 bases each). Looked up from germline, CDR1 is SGHTS and CDR2 is YDEGEE. The V gene lost 6 bases and the J gene lost 0 bases, with 15 bases spanning the gap. The CDR3 extends over 16 amino acids.

Only a few counts were recorded for this clone. The rearrangement uses TRBV18 and TRBJ2-3, with 9 bases that match TRBD2. The germline CDR1 and CDR2 sequences are KGHSH and LQKENI. There are 15 residues in the CDR3. V dropped 8 bases and J dropped 4; count of bases not matched to a gene: 10. CDR3 coding DNA: TGTGCCAGCCGGCGTCCGGGACTAGCTCCAGATACGCAGTATTTT. Protein: CASRRPGLAPDTQYF.

The V gene is TRBV5-4, the J gene TRBJ2-3; D possibly uses TRBD1 or TRBD2 (5 bases each). This CDR3 comprises 13 residues. Germline values: CDR1 SGHNT, CDR2 YYREEE (reference sequence). The V end lost 7 bases, the J end lost 5 bases, and 14 bases lay between the germline ends. The CDR3 coding sequence is TGTGCCAGCGCCGAGGGGAGTCAAGATACGCAGTATTTT. Encoded protein: CASAEGSQDTQYF.

This chain connects TRBV2 to TRBJ2-3, with 10 positions matching TRBD2. Germline V CDR1 and CDR2: SNHLY, FYNNEI. The CDR3 runs to 16 residues. J was trimmed by 0 bases and V by 3 bases; bases with no gene match: 3. Here the CDR3 DNA reads TGTGCCAGCAGTGATCGAGCGGGAGGGAGCACAGATACGCAGTATTTT. Encoded protein: CASSDRAGGSTDTQYF.

The chain combines TRBV5-1 with TRBJ2-7; D could derive from TRBD1 or TRBD2 (6 bases each). V shed 0 bases and J shed 4 bases, with 14 bases lying between them. Germline V gene data show CDR1 as SGHRS and CDR2 as YFSETQ. The CDR3 is made up of 15 amino acids. The CDR3 nucleotides are TGCGCCAGCAGCTTGGGGACGGGGGCGCGGTACGAGCAGTACTTC. Translated: CASSLGTGARYEQYF.

V usage is TRBV6-7 and J usage is TRBJ1-1, with TRBD1 identical over 9 bases. TRBV6-7 is an ORF, with its function uncertain. The J segment lost 3 bases and the V segment lost 6 bases, leaving 5 bases of the junction unmatched. The CDR3 runs to 14 residues. CDR3 nucleotide sequence: TGTGCCAGCAGGACCCGGGACAGGGACACTGAAGCTTTCTTT. Amino acid sequence: CASRTRDRDTEAFF.

The chain joins TRBV9 to TRBJ2-3; 7 bases map to TRBD2. The CDR3 runs to 15 residues. The trim removed 2 bases at V and 4 bases at J, leaving 7 bases unmatched. The germline gives CDR1 SGDLS, CDR2 YYNGEE. The CDR3 sequence is CASSVYGRDADTQYF. For the CDR3, the DNA is TGTGCCAGCAGCGTGTATGGGAGGGACGCAGATACGCAGTATTTT. Combining the CDR3 with reference TRBV9 and TRBJ2-3 gives the whole variable domain DSGVTQTPKHLITATGQRVTLRCSPRSGDLSVYWYQQSLDQGLQFLIQYYNGEERAKGNILERFSAQQFPDLHSELNLSSLELGDSALYFCASSVYGRDADTQYFGPGTRLTVL.

A single count supports this clone. The chain carries TRBV18 and TRBJ1-5, with D possibly matching TRBD1 (5 bases). This CDR3 spans 14 amino acids. CDR1 is KGHSH, CDR2 LQKENI, per germline. V lost 2 bases to trimming and J lost 7 bases, with 12 bases between them. CDR3 loop: CASSPGGVGQPQHF. CDR3 DNA sequence: TGTGCCAGCTCACCAGGGGGGGTAGGACAGCCCCAGCATTTT.

The chain carries TRBV5-1 and TRBJ1-2; TRBD1 matches 11 bases. V lost 4 bases to trimming and J lost 9 bases; unmatched junction nucleotides: 5. The CDR3 covers 13 residues. Germline CDR1 reads SGHRS; CDR2 reads YFSETQ. CDR3 loop: CASSVGQGASYTF. Here the CDR3 DNA reads TGCGCCAGCAGCGTCGGACAGGGGGCGAGCTACACCTTC. Complete variable domain (other parts from reference TRBV5-1 and TRBJ1-2): KAGVTQTPRYLIKTRGQQVTLSCSPISGHRSVSWYQQTPGQGLQFLFEYFSETQRNKGNFPGRFSGRQFSNSRSEMNVSTLELGDSALYLCASSVGQGASYTFGSGTRLTVV.

J is TRBJ1-1 and V is TRBV5-5, with D possibly matching TRBD1 (5 bases). Germline V CDR1 and CDR2: SGHKS, YYEKEE (reference sequence). The CDR3 spans 18 residues. V was trimmed by 0 bases and J by 1 base, leaving 19 bases between them. Here the CDR3 reads CASSLAYTRGRGNTEAFF. The CDR3 DNA is TGTGCCAGCAGCTTGGCATACACTCGCGGAAGGGGGAACACTGAAGCTTTCTTT.

The rearrangement links TRBV9 to TRBJ2-1, with 8 bases identical to TRBD2. Germline CDR1 reads SGDLS; CDR2 reads YYNGEE. V shed 0 bases, J shed 4 bases, and the junction held 3 bases outside the gene matches. The CDR3 runs to 15 residues. CDR3 residues: CASSVAGGPYNEQFF. Here the CDR3 DNA reads TGTGCCAGCAGCGTAGCGGGAGGGCCGTACAATGAGCAGTTCTTC.